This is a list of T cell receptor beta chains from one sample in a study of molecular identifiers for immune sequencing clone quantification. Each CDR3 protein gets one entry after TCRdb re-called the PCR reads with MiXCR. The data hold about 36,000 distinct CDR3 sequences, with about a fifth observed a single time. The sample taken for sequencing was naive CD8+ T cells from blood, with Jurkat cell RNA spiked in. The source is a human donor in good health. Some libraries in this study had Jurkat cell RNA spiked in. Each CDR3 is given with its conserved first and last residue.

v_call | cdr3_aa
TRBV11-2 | CASSLTGIFGETQYF
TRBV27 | CASSLSGPSGYEQYF
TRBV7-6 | CASTRGLAASETQYF
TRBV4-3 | CASSQDMGAGGREETQYF
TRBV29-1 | CSVVSSRNQETQYF
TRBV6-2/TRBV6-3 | CASSQGQRQETQYF
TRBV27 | CASSLMGEEEETQYF
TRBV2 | CASSSETGSPTEAFF
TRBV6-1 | CASSEVAGGPGEQYF
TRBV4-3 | CASSQWESRQGITYEQYF
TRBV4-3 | CASSQSPSKGLLYNEQFF
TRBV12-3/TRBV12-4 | CASSRDREGAETLYF
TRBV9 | CASSVADGRPPYEQYF
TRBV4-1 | CASSRYVSGELFF
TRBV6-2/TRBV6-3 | CASSPGRGLQETQYF
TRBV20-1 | CSARDTDTYEQYF
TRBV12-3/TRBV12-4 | CASSVLATHSTDTQYF
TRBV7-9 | CASSSGTPHLSF
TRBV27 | CASSLSFPKAGSDDTQYF
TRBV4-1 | CASSQLPDRIYEQYF
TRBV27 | CASSSLGRDRGLYEQYF
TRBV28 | CASSPQLAENTGELFF
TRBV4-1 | CASSQDTPEQFF
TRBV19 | CASSRLAGGYNEQFF
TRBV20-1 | CSARDTRSSGGGEQFF
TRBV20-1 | CSATPRFLPYQPQHF